This T cell receptor beta chain is from a study of OX40 agonist ivuxolimab in advanced cancers. Patients who had autoimmune disease history or got systemic immunosuppression were left out. Blood sampling was done at baseline, cycle 4 day 1, and cycle 7 day 1. CDR3 length: 14 residues. The ends were cut back, 4 bases at V and 3 bases at J, with 12 bases in the middle. Germline values: CDR1 SNHLY, CDR2 FYNNEI. Method: immunoSEQ multiplex PCR; TCRdb's copy keeps in-frame clones and lacks some. This table has tens of thousands of clones, approximately 84% appearing once. The receptor comes from an adult with an advanced solid tumor such as melanoma, head and neck, liver or kidney cancer. The chain joins TRBV2 to TRBJ1-2; D not certain. The specimen comprised CD4+ or CD8+ T cells sorted from blood, sampled in a trial of the OX40 agonist ivuxolimab. The CDR3: CASSATRADYGYTF. The DNA of the CDR3 is TGTGCCAGCAGTGCAACACGGGCTGACTATGGCTACACCTTC.